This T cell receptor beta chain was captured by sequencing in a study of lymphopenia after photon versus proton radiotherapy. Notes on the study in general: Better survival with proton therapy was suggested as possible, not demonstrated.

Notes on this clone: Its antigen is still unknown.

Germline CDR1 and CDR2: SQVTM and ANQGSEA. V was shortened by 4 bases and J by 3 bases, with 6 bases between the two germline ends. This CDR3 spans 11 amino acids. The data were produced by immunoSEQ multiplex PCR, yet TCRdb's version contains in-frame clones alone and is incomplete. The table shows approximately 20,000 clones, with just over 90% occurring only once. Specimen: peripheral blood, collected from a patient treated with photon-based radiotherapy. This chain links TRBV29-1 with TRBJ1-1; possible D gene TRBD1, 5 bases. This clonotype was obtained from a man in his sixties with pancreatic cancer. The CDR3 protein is CSVVRDTEAFF. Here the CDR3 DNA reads TGCAGCGTTGTCAGGGACACTGAAGCTTTCTTT.